One sample yielded the 30 T cell receptor beta chains listed below, sequenced in a study of CD8 T cells in ankylosing spondylitis. TCRdb analysed the 5' RACE reads with MiXCR anew, one entry per CDR3 protein. The table lists just over 150,000 distinct CDR3 sequences, about a sixth of them singletons. Sequencing input: blood, either unsorted or a sorted T cell fraction (not recorded which). The receptors shown here come from a male donor with ankylosing spondylitis or in good health (not recorded which).

The table lists this clonotype with a few counts. The chain recombines TRBV7-3 with TRBJ2-2; D ambiguous. V was clipped by 1 base and J by 7 bases, with 4 bases between them. Per the germline V gene, CDR1 is SGHTA and CDR2 is FQGTGA. This CDR3 has 12 amino acids. The CDR3 bases are TGTGCCAGCAGCTTAAAGTACGGGGAGCTGTTTTTT. This sequence encodes CASSLKYGELFF.

The sample holds many counts of this clonotype. This rearrangement joins TRBV5-5 to TRBJ1-5; D may be TRBD1 (5 bases). Germline V lookup: CDR1 SGHKS, CDR2 YYEKEE (reference sequence). The V gene lost 0 bases and the J gene lost 5 bases, with 12 bases spanning the gap. The CDR3 runs to 15 residues. The CDR3 here is CASSLGGPGHQPQHF. The CDR3 DNA reads as TGTGCCAGCAGCTTGGGAGGGCCGGGGCATCAGCCCCAGCATTTT.

This clonotype was found many times. The gene calls are TRBV7-6 and TRBJ2-4; D not resolved. There are 14 residues in the CDR3. The germline CDR1 and CDR2 sequences are SGHVS and FNYEAQ. The V end lost 5 bases, the J end lost 7 bases, and 15 bases lay between the germline ends. The CDR3 DNA follows: TGTGCCAGCAGCAGCTTATATCCGCGGAACATTCAGTACTTC. The encoded protein is CASSSLYPRNIQYF.

Many counts were recorded for this clonotype. The chain joins TRBV27 to TRBJ1-2; D gene ambiguous. From germline, CDR1 is MNHEY and CDR2 SMNVEV (reference sequence). V was pared by 6 bases and J by 4 bases, with 12 bases between. This CDR3 spans 13 amino acids. This chain's CDR3 is CASRRAGGYGYTF. For the CDR3, the DNA is TGTGCCAGCAGGCGGGCGGGAGGCTATGGCTACACCTTC.

The J gene is TRBJ2-1, the V gene TRBV12-3 or TRBV12-4; TRBD2 aligns across 8 bases. V was clipped by 8 bases and J by 7 bases; unmatched bases: 10. The CDR3 has 14 residues. The CDR3, as DNA: TGTGCCAGCTGCCCCGCGGGAGGAACAAATGAGCAGTTCTTC. Translating it yields CASCPAGGTNEQFF.

The chain employs TRBV7-3 and TRBJ2-7, with 8 bases aligning to TRBD2. Germline V CDR1 and CDR2: SGHTA, FQGTGA. Germline trimming cut 4 bases from V and 3 bases from J; bases unmatched to any gene: 8. The CDR3 sequence is 15 residues long. CDR3 sequence: CASSSQRGWHYEQYF. CDR3 sequence (DNA): TGTGCCAGCAGCTCCCAGCGGGGGTGGCACTACGAGCAGTACTTC.

In this sample, this clonotype turned up many times. CDR3 amino acids: CASSLRGSHTEAFF. DNA of the CDR3: TGCGCCAGCAGCTTGAGGGGATCACACACTGAAGCTTTCTTT. The V gene is TRBV5-1, the J gene TRBJ1-1, with D perhaps TRBD1 (5 bases). Germline CDR1 SGHRS, CDR2 YFSETQ. The CDR3 is 14 amino acids. Trimming left V 1 base short and J 3 bases short, with 10 bases between.

This clonotype came up many times. This sequence joins TRBV20-1 and TRBJ2-2; no reliable D call. CDR3 length: 14 amino acids. V gave up 6 bases and J gave up 1 base, with 12 bases separating them. Germline CDR1 is DFQATT and CDR2 is SNEGSKA (reference sequence). CDR3 DNA: TGCAGTGCCTCAGGAACAAGGAACACCGGGGAGCTGTTTTTT. Translation gives CSASGTRNTGELFF.

This clonotype was found many times. This chain links TRBV24-1 with TRBJ2-5, with 12 bases that match TRBD1. V trimming: 3 bases; J trimming: 7 bases; junction bases outside the gene matches: 8. The CDR3 totals 16 residues. The germline CDR1 and CDR2 sequences are KGHDR and SFDVKD. CDR3 DNA: TGTGCCACCAGTGATGGACGAAAGGGACAGGGGGCGACCCAGTACTTC. This codes for CATSDGRKGQGATQYF.

The rearrangement uses TRBV6-1 and TRBJ2-1, with 8 bases matching TRBD1. Germline-derived CDR1 and CDR2 are MNHNS and SASEGT. Germline trimming cut 9 bases from V and 1 base from J; bases unmatched to any gene: 8. The CDR3 runs 15 residues. The CDR3 spells CASGQGQLSYNEQFF. The CDR3, as DNA: TGTGCCAGTGGACAGGGACAACTTTCCTACAATGAGCAGTTCTTC.

A note on this clonotype: Just one base apart from a much larger clone, this may be a read error. The chain links TRBV28 to TRBJ2-1, with a weak D call TRBD2 (5 bases). This CDR3 has 15 residues. Germline CDR1 is MDHEN and CDR2 is SYDVKM. In nucleotides, the CDR3 is TGTGTCAGCAGCCCGACCTTTGAGGGCAGAGGGGAGCAGTTCTTC. This gives the protein CVSSPTFEGRGEQFF. Full variable domain (rest looked up from reference TRBV28 and TRBJ2-1): DVKVTQSSRYLVKRTGEKVFLECVQDMDHENMFWYRQDPGLGLRLIYFSYDVKMKEKGDIPEGYSVSREKKERFSLILESASTNQTSMYLCVSSPTFEGRGEQFFGPGTRLTVL.

The table lists this clonotype with many counts. The chain has TRBV10-3 and TRBJ2-1; no firm D call. V was cut by 0 bases and J by 7 bases, with 10 bases left in between. Germline CDR1 reads ENHRY; CDR2 reads SYGVKD. This CDR3 is built from 14 residues. The CDR3 DNA sequence: TGTGCCATCAGTGAGTCGCGCCTAACTAATGAGCAGTTCTTC. It specifies CAISESRLTNEQFF.

This clonotype has at least ten counts. The rearrangement links TRBV29-1 to TRBJ2-5; D gene unclear. Germline values: CDR1 SQVTM, CDR2 ANQGSEA. The CDR3 has 10 amino acids. Trimming cost V 6 bases and J 2 bases, with 4 bases left between them. As DNA, the CDR3 is TGCAGCGTACGGCAAGAGACCCAGTACTTC. It is translated as CSVRQETQYF.

This clonotype was seen more than once but under ten times. The gene calls are TRBV3-1 and TRBJ2-7, with D tentatively TRBD1 (6 bases). With 3 bases removed from V and 3 bases from J, the gap between germline ends came to 12 bases. The CDR3 length is 14 residues. Per germline, CDR1 LGHDT and CDR2 YNNKEL (reference sequence). DNA for the CDR3: TGTGCCAGCAGCCATGGGACACTCTTCTACGAGCAGTACTTC. This encodes CASSHGTLFYEQYF.

The chain employs TRBV5-4 and TRBJ1-2; 9 bases are shared with TRBD1. V lost 4 bases and J lost 4; bases outside the gene matches: 11. Germline V CDR1 and CDR2: SGHNT, YYREEE (reference sequence). The length of the CDR3 is 16 residues. The CDR3 loop reads CASSNMRTGALYGYTF. CDR3 sequence (DNA): TGTGCCAGCAGCAACATGAGGACAGGGGCACTCTATGGCTACACCTTC.

The V call is TRBV20-1, the J call TRBJ2-7, with a tentative D call TRBD2 (6 bases). The CDR3 length is 13 residues. Per the germline V gene, CDR1 is DFQATT and CDR2 is SNEGSKA (reference sequence). Trimming took 0 bases from V and 3 from J, leaving 9 bases between them. The CDR3 loop is CSARDLGGYEQYF. As DNA, the CDR3 is TGCAGTGCTAGAGATCTCGGGGGCTACGAGCAGTACTTC.

This clonotype was recorded many times. V gene TRBV5-1 combines with J gene TRBJ2-1; 10 bases are shared with TRBD2. Germline assignment: CDR1 SGHRS and CDR2 YFSETQ. With 4 bases clipped from V and 3 bases from J, the junction kept 13 bases outside the gene matches. The CDR3 sequence is 18 residues long. The chain's CDR3 is CASSRRISLAGVYNEQFF. The CDR3 DNA sequence: TGCGCCAGCAGCCGAAGGATATCCCTAGCGGGAGTCTACAATGAGCAGTTCTTC.

This clonotype has more than one count but fewer than ten. The gene calls are TRBV6-1 and TRBJ2-7, with TRBD2 identical over 11 bases. CDR1 and CDR2 from the germline V gene are MNHNS and SASEGT. The CDR3 contains 14 residues. V lost 6 bases, J lost 5 bases, and 6 bases stayed unmatched. This CDR3 reads CASRLAGGPNEQYF. Here the CDR3 DNA reads TGTGCCAGCAGATTAGCGGGAGGGCCTAACGAGCAGTACTTC.

There are a few counts of this clonotype. J is TRBJ2-3 and V is TRBV19; maybe TRBD1 (5 bases). The germline V gene encodes CDR1 LNHDA and CDR2 SQIVND (reference sequence). V was trimmed by 3 bases and J by 6 bases, leaving 10 bases between them. The CDR3 contains 13 residues. The CDR3 DNA reads TGTGCCAGTAGTATGGGGCCCCGCGATACGCAGTATTTT. It specifies CASSMGPRDTQYF. Full variable domain (remainder filled in from reference TRBV19 and TRBJ2-3): DGGITQSPKYLFRKEGQNVTLSCEQNLNHDAMYWYRQDPGQGLRLIYYSQIVNDFQKGDIAEGYSVSREKKESFPLTVTSAQKNPTAFYLCASSMGPRDTQYFGPGTRLTVL.

The gene calls are TRBV7-8 and TRBJ1-1; weak D call: TRBD1 (6 bases). CDR3 size: 14 residues. Per the germline V gene, CDR1 is SGHVS and CDR2 is FQNEAQ. The V end lost 1 base, the J end lost 1 base, and 7 bases lay between the germline ends. The CDR3 DNA reads as TGTGCCAGCAGCTTAGGCAGGGGGAACACTGAAGCTTTCTTT. It specifies CASSLGRGNTEAFF.

This clonotype came up many times. The V call is TRBV29-1, the J call TRBJ2-7, with 9 bases matching TRBD2. CDR3 length: 16 amino acids. Germline values: CDR1 SQVTM, CDR2 ANQGSEA. V dropped 5 bases and J dropped 3; count of bases not matched to a gene: 14. The DNA of the CDR3 is TGCAGCGTTTTAGGTTCCCCGGGACTAGCTGGCTACGAGCAGTACTTC. Translated, it gives CSVLGSPGLAGYEQYF.

The V gene is TRBV27, the J gene TRBJ2-7; D is possibly TRBD1 (6 bases). Trimming pared 6 bases from V and 4 bases from J, leaving 16 bases between. Germline assignment: CDR1 MNHEY and CDR2 SMNVEV (reference sequence). CDR3 size: 14 residues. CDR3 bases: TGTGCCAGCAGGGACCGGGACGGACAGTACGAGCAGTACTTC. The encoded protein is CASRDRDGQYEQYF.

The chain couples TRBV6-5 to TRBJ1-3; possibly TRBD1 for D (5 bases). The V and J ends lost 4 bases and 4 bases respectively, with 14 bases between them. The CDR3 loop spans 15 amino acids. CDR1 and CDR2 (germline): MNHEY, SVGAGI. CDR3 sequence: CASSSIRGGGNTIYF. The CDR3 nucleotides read TGTGCCAGCAGTTCCATACGGGGCGGAGGAAACACCATATATTTT.

The chain employs TRBV7-2 and TRBJ1-2; D is perhaps TRBD1 (5 bases). Germline loops: CDR1 SGHTA, CDR2 FQGNSA. Trimming stripped 5 bases from V and 5 bases from J, with 12 bases between. The CDR3 extends over 13 amino acids. Here the CDR3 reads CASSRRGLYGYTF. Written as DNA, the CDR3 is TGTGCCAGCAGCCGACGGGGGTTATATGGCTACACCTTC.

This clonotype was counted only a few times. V usage is TRBV7-9 and J usage is TRBJ2-1, with TRBD2 as a possible D gene (7 bases). This CDR3 region has 15 residues. Germline assignment: CDR1 SEHNR and CDR2 FQNEAQ (reference sequence). V was trimmed by 3 bases and J by 2 bases, leaving 11 bases between them. CDR3 DNA sequence: TGTGCCAGCAGCTTCCCCGGGGGGCCCTACAATGAGCAGTTCTTC. This codes for CASSFPGGPYNEQFF.

This clonotype has ten or more counts. The V call is TRBV28, the J call TRBJ2-1; 9 bases are a match to TRBD2. The CDR3 has 15 amino acids. Trimming took 2 bases from V and 8 from J; bases not matched to a gene: 7. The germline CDR1 and CDR2 sequences are MDHEN and SYDVKM. CDR3 DNA: TGTGCCAGCAGTTTAAGGCTAGCGGGAAGGTATGAGCAGTTCTTC. Translation gives CASSLRLAGRYEQFF.

This clonotype was detected ten times or more. The gene calls are TRBV28 and TRBJ2-7; D gene uncertain. This CDR3 region has 9 residues. The germline V gene encodes CDR1 MDHEN and CDR2 SYDVKM. The germline V and J ends were trimmed by 6 bases and 8 bases, with 5 bases remaining between them. The CDR3 reads CASSPQQYF. The CDR3 nucleotides read TGTGCCAGCAGCCCGCAGCAGTACTTC.

CDR3 in DNA: TGTGCCAGCAGCTTTGGCAGATACGAGCAGTACTTC. Its translation is CASSFGRYEQYF. The gene calls are TRBV5-6 and TRBJ2-7; D is unclear. V was pared by 2 bases and J by 4 bases, with 7 bases between. CDR1 and CDR2 (germline): SGHDT, YYEEEE. This CDR3 region has 12 residues. Full variable domain (missing parts from reference TRBV5-6 and TRBJ2-7): DAGVTQSPTHLIKTRGQQVTLRCSPKSGHDTVSWYQQALGQGPQFIFQYYEEEERQRGNFPDRFSGHQFPNYSSELNVNALLLGDSALYLCASSFGRYEQYFGPGTRLTVT.

This clonotype was counted between two and nine times. CDR3 coding DNA: TGCGCCAGCAGCTTGGTTCCCCCGGGCGCAGATACGCAGTATTTT. Translation gives CASSLVPPGADTQYF. The chain couples TRBV5-1 to TRBJ2-3; D remains unclear. CDR1 is SGHRS and CDR2 is YFSETQ in the germline V gene. CDR3 length equals 15 residues. V was shortened by 0 bases and J by 4 bases, with 12 bases between the two germline ends.

The CDR3 sequence: CASSPPTGIAEAFF. The CDR3 bases are TGTGCCAGCTCACCACCTACCGGGATAGCTGAAGCTTTCTTT. The chain has TRBV18 and TRBJ1-1; D unclear. The CDR3 is 14 amino acids. Germline assignment: CDR1 KGHSH and CDR2 LQKENI. Trimming removed 0 bases at V and 6 bases at J, with 11 bases between.